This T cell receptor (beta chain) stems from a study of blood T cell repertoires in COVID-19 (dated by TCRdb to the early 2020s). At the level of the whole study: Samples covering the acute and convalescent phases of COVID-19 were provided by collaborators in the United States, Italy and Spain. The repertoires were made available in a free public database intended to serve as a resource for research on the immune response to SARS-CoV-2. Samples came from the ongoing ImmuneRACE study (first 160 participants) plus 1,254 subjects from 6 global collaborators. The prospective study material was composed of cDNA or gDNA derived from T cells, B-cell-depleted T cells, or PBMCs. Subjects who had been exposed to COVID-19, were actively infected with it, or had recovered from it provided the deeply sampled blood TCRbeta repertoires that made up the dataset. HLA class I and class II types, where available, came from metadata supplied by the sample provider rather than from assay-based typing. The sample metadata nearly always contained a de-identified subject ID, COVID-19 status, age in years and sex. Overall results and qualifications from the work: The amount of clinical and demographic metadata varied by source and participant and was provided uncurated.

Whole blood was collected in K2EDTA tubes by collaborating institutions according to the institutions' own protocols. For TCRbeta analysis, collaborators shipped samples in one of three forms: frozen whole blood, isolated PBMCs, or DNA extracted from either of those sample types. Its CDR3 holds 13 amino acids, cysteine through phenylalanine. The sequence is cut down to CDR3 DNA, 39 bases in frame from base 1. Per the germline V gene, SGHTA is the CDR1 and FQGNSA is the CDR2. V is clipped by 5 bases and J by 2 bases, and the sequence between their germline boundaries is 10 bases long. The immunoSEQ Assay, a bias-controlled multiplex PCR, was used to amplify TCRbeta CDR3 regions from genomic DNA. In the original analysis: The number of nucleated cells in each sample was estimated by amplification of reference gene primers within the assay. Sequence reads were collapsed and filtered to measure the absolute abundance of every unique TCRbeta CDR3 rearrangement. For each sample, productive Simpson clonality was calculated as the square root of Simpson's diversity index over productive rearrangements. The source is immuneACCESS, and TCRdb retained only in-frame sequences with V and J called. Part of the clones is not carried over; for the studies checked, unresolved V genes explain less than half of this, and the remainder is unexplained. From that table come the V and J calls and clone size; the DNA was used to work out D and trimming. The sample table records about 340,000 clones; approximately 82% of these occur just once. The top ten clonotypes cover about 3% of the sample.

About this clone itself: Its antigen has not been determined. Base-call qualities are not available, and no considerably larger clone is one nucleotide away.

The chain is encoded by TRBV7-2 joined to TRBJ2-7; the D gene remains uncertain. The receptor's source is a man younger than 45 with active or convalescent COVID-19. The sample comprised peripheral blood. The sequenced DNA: TGTGCCAGCAGCCCACGCGCGGCCTACGAGCAGTACTTC. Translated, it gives CASSPRAAYEQYF.